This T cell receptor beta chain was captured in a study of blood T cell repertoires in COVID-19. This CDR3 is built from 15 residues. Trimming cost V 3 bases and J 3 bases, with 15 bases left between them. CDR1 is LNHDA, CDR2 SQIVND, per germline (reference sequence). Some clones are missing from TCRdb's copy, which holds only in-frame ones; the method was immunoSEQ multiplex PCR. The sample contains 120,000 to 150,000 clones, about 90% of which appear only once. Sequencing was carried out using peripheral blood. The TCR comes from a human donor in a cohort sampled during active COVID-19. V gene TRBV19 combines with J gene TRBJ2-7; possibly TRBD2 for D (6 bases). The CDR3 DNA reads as TGTGCCAGTAGTATTGAGGGACTCCCAAACTACGAGCAGTACTTC. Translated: CASSIEGLPNYEQYF.